Given below is one T cell receptor beta chain in context. J gave up 0 bases and V 3 bases, and 6 bases lay outside the gene matches. This CDR3 is 17 amino acids long. The germline gives CDR1 SGHAT, CDR2 FQNNGV. These data belong to a study of blood T cell repertoires in COVID-19. About the study: PBMCs, B-cell-depleted T cells, or T cells provided the cDNA or gDNA that made up the material.

Original handling: Scientists estimated how many nucleated cells there were by amplifying reference gene primers. Profiled with immunoSEQ multiplex PCR; TCRdb holds only in-frame clones, not every one. Clone size and the V and J calls come from that table; the DNA yielded D and trimming. The sample holds around 260,000 clones, under 90% seen once. The receptor's source is a woman between 35 and 50 years old who had recovered from COVID-19. The rearrangement uses TRBV11-2 and TRBJ1-4; 8 bases agree with TRBD1. Sample: peripheral blood. Here the CDR3 reads CASSLGRGLATNEKLFF. The CDR3 bases are TGTGCCAGCAGCTTGGGCAGGGGGCTGGCAACTAATGAAAAACTGTTTTTT.